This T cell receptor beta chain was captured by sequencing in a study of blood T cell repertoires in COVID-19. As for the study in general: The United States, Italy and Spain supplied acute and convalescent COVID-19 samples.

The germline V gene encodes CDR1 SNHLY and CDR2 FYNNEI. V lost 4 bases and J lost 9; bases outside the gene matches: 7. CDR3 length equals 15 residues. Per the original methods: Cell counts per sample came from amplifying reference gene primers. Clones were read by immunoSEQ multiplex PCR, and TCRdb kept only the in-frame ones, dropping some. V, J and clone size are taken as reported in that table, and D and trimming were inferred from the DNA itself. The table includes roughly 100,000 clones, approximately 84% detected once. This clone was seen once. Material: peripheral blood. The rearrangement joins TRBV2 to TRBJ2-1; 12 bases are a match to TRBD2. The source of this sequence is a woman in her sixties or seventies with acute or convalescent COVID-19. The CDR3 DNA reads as TGTGCCAGCAGTGGACTAGCGGGAGTATACGGTGAGCAGTTCTTC. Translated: CASSGLAGVYGEQFF.